This passage covers 32 T cell receptor beta chains from one sample sequenced in a study of shared clonotypes between healthy human individuals. Selected positively for CCR7 and CD45RO-negative, naive CD8 cells excluded terminally differentiated effector memory CD45RA+ cells. The table came from immunoSEQ multiplex PCR; TCRdb's copy has only in-frame clones and leaves some out. The table records around 1.9 million clones, under 95% of them present only once. The sequenced material came from naive CD8+ T cells from PBMCs. The origin of the receptors is a man younger than 35 in good health. Some clones in this sample may be carry-over from other donors' samples.

This chain uses TRBV7-9 with TRBJ2-7, with D possibly being TRBD1 or TRBD2 (5 bases each). This CDR3 region has 15 residues. Deletions cut 2 bases from V and 4 bases from J, with 15 bases between. Germline V CDR1 and CDR2: SEHNR, FQNEAQ (reference sequence). The CDR3 here is CASSLPGTLKYEQYF. The CDR3, as DNA: TGTGCCAGCAGCTTACCCGGGACCCTCAAGTACGAGCAGTACTTC. The full variable domain, in which reference TRBV7-9 and TRBJ2-7 provide the parts outside the CDR3, is DTGVSQNPRHKITKRGQNVTFRCDPISEHNRLYWYRQTLGQGPEFLTYFQNEAQLEKSRLLSDRFSAERPKGSFSTLEIQRTEQGDSAMYLCASSLPGTLKYEQYFGPGTRLTVT.

This clone showed up just once. This rearrangement joins TRBV9 to TRBJ2-1, with D perhaps TRBD1 (6 bases). Per germline, CDR1 SGDLS and CDR2 YYNGEE. The V end was cut by 3 bases, the J end by 8 bases, with 12 bases between. The CDR3 extends over 13 amino acids. The CDR3 DNA reads TGTGCCAGCAGCGGAACAGGGAGTGATGAGCAGTTCTTC. This sequence encodes CASSGTGSDEQFF.

In nucleotides, the CDR3 is TGTGCCAGCAGCTTAAGACCAGGGATGCTCCAAGAGACCCAGTACTTC. Amino acid sequence: CASSLRPGMLQETQYF. V is TRBV11-2 and J is TRBJ2-5, with D tentatively TRBD1 (5 bases). Deletions cut 2 bases from V and 1 base from J, with 14 bases between. This CDR3 has 16 amino acids. The germline gives CDR1 SGHAT, CDR2 FQNNGV. Based on the CDR3 plus reference TRBV11-2 and TRBJ2-5, the full variable domain is EAGVAQSPRYKIIEKRQSVAFWCNPISGHATLYWYQQILGQGPKLLIQFQNNGVVDDSQLPKDRFSAERLKGVDSTLKIQPAKLEDSAVYLCASSLRPGMLQETQYFGPGTRLLVL.

The chain combines TRBV11-1 with TRBJ2-7, with TRBD2 matching 9 bases. The V gene's germline CDR1 is SGHAT and CDR2 FQDESV (reference sequence). The CDR3 loop spans 16 amino acids. Unmatched junction bases numbered 6, after V lost 3 bases and J lost 0 bases. The DNA for the CDR3 is TGTGCCAGCAGCTTTTCGACTAGCGGCAACTCCTACGAGCAGTACTTC. The encoded protein is CASSFSTSGNSYEQYF.

The rearrangement uses TRBV13 and TRBJ1-1; D gene unclear. CDR1 is PRHDT, CDR2 FYEKMQ, per germline (reference sequence). V was pared by 3 bases and J by 5 bases, with 10 bases between. This CDR3 comprises 13 residues. CDR3 DNA sequence: TGTGCCAGCAGCTTCGGACGATTGACTGAAGCTTTCTTT. It is translated as CASSFGRLTEAFF.

A few counts support this clone. The genes are TRBV7-8 and TRBJ1-1; D remains ambiguous. Germline-derived CDR1 and CDR2 are SGHVS and FQNEAQ. V was clipped by 0 bases and J by 8 bases, with 4 bases between them. This CDR3 contains 11 residues. CDR3 sequence (DNA): TGTGCCAGCAGCTTAGCCACGGAAGCTTTCTTT. This encodes CASSLATEAFF.

The genes are TRBV10-3 and TRBJ2-1, with TRBD1 as a possible D gene (5 bases). Germline lookup yields CDR1 ENHRY and CDR2 SYGVKD. This CDR3 region has 14 residues. V lost 2 bases and J lost 10, with 15 bases in between. This CDR3 is CAISEPADSSEQFF. The CDR3 DNA reads as TGTGCCATCAGTGAGCCGGCAGACAGTAGCGAGCAGTTCTTC.

The chain uses TRBV27 and TRBJ2-7, with TRBD1 matching 9 bases. This CDR3 comprises 13 residues. V shed 5 bases, J shed 5 bases, and the junction held 4 bases outside the gene matches. Germline CDR1 MNHEY, CDR2 SMNVEV (reference sequence). The CDR3 nucleotides read TGTGCCAGCAGTCTACAGGGGGCAGACGAGCAGTACTTC. Its translation: CASSLQGADEQYF.

As for this clone: Other DNA sequences from this sample encode an identical CDR3 as well. J is TRBJ2-5 and V is TRBV5-1; 7 nucleotides line up with TRBD2. Germline values: CDR1 SGHRS, CDR2 YFSETQ. V was pared by 2 bases and J by 2 bases, with 9 bases of the junction left unmatched. CDR3 size: 16 residues. The CDR3 loop is CASSLGRGSNQETQYF. The CDR3 DNA reads as TGCGCCAGCAGCTTAGGGAGGGGATCCAATCAAGAGACCCAGTACTTC.

The chain combines TRBV6-6 with TRBJ2-3; D not certain. V shed 5 bases and J shed 2 bases, with 14 bases lying between them. The CDR3 consists of 15 residues. The germline CDR1 and CDR2 sequences are MNHNY and SVGAGI (reference sequence). CDR3 nucleotides: TGTGCCAGCAGTCCGTCTCCCGATTACACAGATACGCAGTATTTT. Translated: CASSPSPDYTDTQYF.

The rearrangement joins TRBV7-3 to TRBJ2-1; 11 nucleotides align to TRBD2. The CDR3 length is 14 residues. V lost 5 bases and J lost 8; bases outside the gene matches: 5. In germline, CDR1 is SGHTA, CDR2 FQGTGA. The CDR3 here is CASSPLAGAHEQFF. As DNA, the CDR3 is TGTGCCAGCAGCCCACTAGCGGGAGCCCATGAGCAGTTCTTC.

V usage is TRBV28 and J usage is TRBJ2-7; 8 nucleotides agree with TRBD1. Germline CDR1 is MDHEN and CDR2 is SYDVKM. This CDR3 spans 14 amino acids. J gave up 3 bases and V 5 bases, and 6 bases lay outside the gene matches. The CDR3 loop reads CASSHGTGNYEQYF. The CDR3 region has the DNA TGTGCCAGCAGTCACGGGACAGGTAACTACGAGCAGTACTTC.

The chain links TRBV7-9 to TRBJ2-1; perhaps TRBD2 as D (5 bases). Trimming cost V 3 bases and J 7 bases, with 10 bases left between them. Germline assignment: CDR1 SEHNR and CDR2 FQNEAQ (reference sequence). The CDR3 has 13 amino acids. The CDR3 loop is CASSFKRGNEQFF. Here the CDR3 DNA reads TGTGCCAGCAGCTTCAAGCGAGGGAATGAGCAGTTCTTC.

The gene calls are TRBV5-5 and TRBJ1-5; TRBD1 might be the D (6 bases). Germline-derived CDR1 and CDR2 are SGHKS and YYEKEE (reference sequence). The V and J ends lost 4 bases and 3 bases respectively, with 14 bases between them. The CDR3 loop spans 15 amino acids. The CDR3 loop reads CASSRGRGANQPQHF. CDR3 DNA sequence: TGTGCCAGCAGCCGGGGTCGGGGGGCCAATCAGCCCCAGCATTTT.

The chain is built from TRBV13 and TRBJ2-1; a weak D match, TRBD2 (5 bases). This CDR3 spans 16 amino acids. V dropped 5 bases and J dropped 4 bases, with 18 bases sitting between them. Germline CDR1 PRHDT, CDR2 FYEKMQ (reference sequence). The CDR3 region is CASSPPGERIYNEQFF. CDR3 DNA: TGTGCCAGCAGCCCCCCCGGGGAGCGGATTTACAATGAGCAGTTCTTC.

Note on this clone: Germline and junction disagree at one end, which may indicate a read error. Other DNA sequences from this sample encode an identical CDR3 as well. The genes are TRBV29-1 and TRBJ1-1, with 7 bases identical to TRBD1. Per the germline V gene, CDR1 is SQVTM and CDR2 is ANQGSEA. The CDR3 extends over 16 amino acids. The CDR3 region is CSVAIPTGASNTEAFF. CDR3 DNA sequence: TGCAGCGTCGCAATCCCAACAGGGGCCTCGAACACTGAAGCCTTCTTT.

V and J are TRBV7-9 and TRBJ1-2; no clear D. The ends were cut back, 2 bases at V and 4 bases at J, with 14 bases in the middle. The germline V gene has CDR1 SEHNR and CDR2 FQNEAQ (reference sequence). The CDR3 loop spans 15 amino acids. Here the CDR3 DNA reads TGTGCCAGCAGCTTATCTTACCTTGCCCGCTATGGCTACACCTTC. It is translated as CASSLSYLARYGYTF.

To note about this clone: Distinct nucleotide sequences in the sample also encode this CDR3. The chain links TRBV11-2 to TRBJ2-7; D gene uncertain. This CDR3 has 13 amino acids. Trimming pared 1 base from V and 1 base from J, leaving 5 bases between. CDR1 SGHAT and CDR2 FQNNGV come from the germline V gene. In DNA form, the CDR3 reads TGTGCCAGCAGCTTAGGGTGGTCCTACGAGCAGTACTTC. Its protein is CASSLGWSYEQYF.

The J gene is TRBJ2-6, the V gene TRBV7-6; 7 nucleotides agree with TRBD1. Germline assignment: CDR1 SGHVS and CDR2 FNYEAQ. There are 20 residues in the CDR3. V lost 4 bases to trimming and J lost 0 bases; unmatched junction nucleotides: 15. DNA for the CDR3: TGTGCCAGCAGCTCGCTAACAAAAGGGACAGCGAGCTCTGGGGCCAACGTCCTGACTTTC. Protein product: CASSSLTKGTASSGANVLTF.

This chain links TRBV6-5 with TRBJ2-7; the D gene is possibly TRBD1 (7 bases). The V and J ends lost 0 bases and 3 bases respectively, with 15 bases between them. This CDR3 spans 16 amino acids. Germline-derived CDR1 and CDR2 are MNHEY and SVGAGI. CDR3 amino acids: CASSYSNRGLDYEQYF. CDR3 DNA: TGTGCCAGCAGTTACTCGAACAGGGGACTGGACTACGAGCAGTACTTC.

The J gene is TRBJ2-3, the V gene TRBV7-3; 9 bases match TRBD1. The CDR3 consists of 16 residues. Germline V lookup: CDR1 SGHTA, CDR2 FQGTGA. Unmatched junction bases numbered 5, after V lost 4 bases and J lost 0 bases. CDR3 sequence reads: CASSWKDRGSTDTQYF. As DNA, the CDR3 is TGTGCCAGCAGCTGGAAGGACAGGGGAAGCACAGATACGCAGTATTTT.

V gene TRBV18 combines with J gene TRBJ2-5, with D possibly being TRBD1 (7 bases). Trimming stripped 7 bases from V and 0 bases from J, with 9 bases between. Germline values: CDR1 KGHSH, CDR2 LQKENI. The CDR3 spans 13 residues. The CDR3 is CASFRGDQETQYF. As DNA, the CDR3 is TGTGCCAGCTTCAGGGGGGACCAAGAGACCCAGTACTTC.

The genes are TRBV27 and TRBJ1-1; D gene uncertain. The length of the CDR3 is 14 residues. Looked up from germline, CDR1 is MNHEY and CDR2 is SMNVEV (reference sequence). The V gene lost 5 bases and the J gene lost 0 bases, with 10 bases spanning the gap. The CDR3 loop is CASSPHGMNTEAFF. DNA for the CDR3: TGTGCCAGCAGTCCTCACGGGATGAACACTGAAGCTTTCTTT.

This chain joins TRBV27 and TRBJ1-2; weak D call: TRBD1 (5 bases). V shed 6 bases and J shed 7 bases, with 18 bases lying between them. Looked up from germline, CDR1 is MNHEY and CDR2 is SMNVEV (reference sequence). This CDR3 spans 14 amino acids. CDR3 amino acids: CASSPYPGGFGYTF. The CDR3 bases are TGTGCCAGCAGCCCATACCCGGGGGGGTTTGGCTACACCTTC.

On this clone: Distinct nucleotide sequences in the sample also encode this CDR3. The chain has TRBV29-1 and TRBJ2-7; D is possibly TRBD1 (5 bases). Germline V CDR1 and CDR2: SQVTM, ANQGSEA. The ends were cut back, 5 bases at V and 2 bases at J, with 10 bases in the middle. This CDR3 is built from 12 residues. The CDR3 reads CSVQGGPYEQYF. CDR3 DNA: TGCAGCGTTCAGGGCGGCCCCTACGAGCAGTACTTC.

The chain uses TRBV6-6 and TRBJ2-7; no definite D call. V was shortened by 4 bases and J by 0 bases, with 10 bases between the two germline ends. The CDR3 has 14 amino acids. Per germline, CDR1 MNHNY and CDR2 SVGAGI (reference sequence). The chain's CDR3 is CASSSADRSYEQYF. As DNA, the CDR3 is TGTGCCAGCAGTTCGGCAGACCGCTCCTACGAGCAGTACTTC.

The J gene is TRBJ1-2, the V gene TRBV14; D is possibly TRBD1 (5 bases). The CDR3 contains 14 residues. V shed 4 bases and J shed 10 bases, with 19 bases lying between them. Germline lookup yields CDR1 SGHDN and CDR2 FVKESK. Written as DNA, the CDR3 is TGTGCCAGCAGCCTTGCCCCCTTCGCAGGGATCTACACCTTC. Its translation: CASSLAPFAGIYTF.

As to this clone: Other DNA sequences of this sample code for an identical CDR3. This chain uses TRBV28 with TRBJ1-2; D is perhaps TRBD1 (6 bases). From germline, CDR1 is MDHEN and CDR2 SYDVKM. The CDR3 has 13 amino acids. Trimming took 6 bases from V and 3 from J, leaving 11 bases between them. The CDR3 coding sequence is TGTGCCAGCAGCCCGGACAGTGACTATGGCTACACCTTC. It encodes CASSPDSDYGYTF.

V gene TRBV28 combines with J gene TRBJ2-1; 12 bases agree with TRBD2. Germline CDR1 reads MDHEN; CDR2 reads SYDVKM. The CDR3 runs to 15 residues. After removal of 6 bases from V and 6 bases from J, the junction contained 6 bases not matched to a gene. The CDR3 nucleotides are TGTGCCAGCAGCCAACTAGCGGGAGGTGTCAATGAGCAGTTCTTC. Protein: CASSQLAGGVNEQFF. Complete variable domain (other parts from reference TRBV28 and TRBJ2-1): DVKVTQSSRYLVKRTGEKVFLECVQDMDHENMFWYRQDPGLGLRLIYFSYDVKMKEKGDIPEGYSVSREKKERFSLILESASTNQTSMYLCASSQLAGGVNEQFFGPGTRLTVL.

In DNA form, the CDR3 reads TGTGCCAGCAGCGCCCAACTAGCGGGAGGGCCAGATGAGCAGTTCTTC. Translating it yields CASSAQLAGGPDEQFF. The chain employs TRBV9 and TRBJ2-1; 13 nucleotides line up with TRBD2. Germline CDR1 reads SGDLS; CDR2 reads YYNGEE. After removal of 3 bases from V and 8 bases from J, the junction contained 8 bases not matched to a gene. The CDR3 has 16 residues.

This clone was recorded only once. V is TRBV15 and J is TRBJ2-7; D is uncertain. The CDR3 totals 16 residues. Trimming shortened V by 5 bases and J by 2 bases, and 19 bases separated the two germline ends. Germline V gene sequence: CDR1 LNHNV, CDR2 YYDKDF (reference sequence). CDR3 DNA: TGTGCCACCAGCCTCCTCCCAGGAGCCCCGACCTACGAGCAGTACTTC. Residues: CATSLLPGAPTYEQYF.

The CDR3 DNA is TGTGCCAGCAGTCCGACAGGAAACACTAACTATGGCTACACCTTC. Translating gives CASSPTGNTNYGYTF. This chain links TRBV5-6 with TRBJ1-2; a possible D gene is TRBD1 (6 bases). The CDR3 consists of 15 residues. Trimming removed 5 bases at V and 0 bases at J, with 14 bases between. Germline assignment: CDR1 SGHDT and CDR2 YYEEEE.